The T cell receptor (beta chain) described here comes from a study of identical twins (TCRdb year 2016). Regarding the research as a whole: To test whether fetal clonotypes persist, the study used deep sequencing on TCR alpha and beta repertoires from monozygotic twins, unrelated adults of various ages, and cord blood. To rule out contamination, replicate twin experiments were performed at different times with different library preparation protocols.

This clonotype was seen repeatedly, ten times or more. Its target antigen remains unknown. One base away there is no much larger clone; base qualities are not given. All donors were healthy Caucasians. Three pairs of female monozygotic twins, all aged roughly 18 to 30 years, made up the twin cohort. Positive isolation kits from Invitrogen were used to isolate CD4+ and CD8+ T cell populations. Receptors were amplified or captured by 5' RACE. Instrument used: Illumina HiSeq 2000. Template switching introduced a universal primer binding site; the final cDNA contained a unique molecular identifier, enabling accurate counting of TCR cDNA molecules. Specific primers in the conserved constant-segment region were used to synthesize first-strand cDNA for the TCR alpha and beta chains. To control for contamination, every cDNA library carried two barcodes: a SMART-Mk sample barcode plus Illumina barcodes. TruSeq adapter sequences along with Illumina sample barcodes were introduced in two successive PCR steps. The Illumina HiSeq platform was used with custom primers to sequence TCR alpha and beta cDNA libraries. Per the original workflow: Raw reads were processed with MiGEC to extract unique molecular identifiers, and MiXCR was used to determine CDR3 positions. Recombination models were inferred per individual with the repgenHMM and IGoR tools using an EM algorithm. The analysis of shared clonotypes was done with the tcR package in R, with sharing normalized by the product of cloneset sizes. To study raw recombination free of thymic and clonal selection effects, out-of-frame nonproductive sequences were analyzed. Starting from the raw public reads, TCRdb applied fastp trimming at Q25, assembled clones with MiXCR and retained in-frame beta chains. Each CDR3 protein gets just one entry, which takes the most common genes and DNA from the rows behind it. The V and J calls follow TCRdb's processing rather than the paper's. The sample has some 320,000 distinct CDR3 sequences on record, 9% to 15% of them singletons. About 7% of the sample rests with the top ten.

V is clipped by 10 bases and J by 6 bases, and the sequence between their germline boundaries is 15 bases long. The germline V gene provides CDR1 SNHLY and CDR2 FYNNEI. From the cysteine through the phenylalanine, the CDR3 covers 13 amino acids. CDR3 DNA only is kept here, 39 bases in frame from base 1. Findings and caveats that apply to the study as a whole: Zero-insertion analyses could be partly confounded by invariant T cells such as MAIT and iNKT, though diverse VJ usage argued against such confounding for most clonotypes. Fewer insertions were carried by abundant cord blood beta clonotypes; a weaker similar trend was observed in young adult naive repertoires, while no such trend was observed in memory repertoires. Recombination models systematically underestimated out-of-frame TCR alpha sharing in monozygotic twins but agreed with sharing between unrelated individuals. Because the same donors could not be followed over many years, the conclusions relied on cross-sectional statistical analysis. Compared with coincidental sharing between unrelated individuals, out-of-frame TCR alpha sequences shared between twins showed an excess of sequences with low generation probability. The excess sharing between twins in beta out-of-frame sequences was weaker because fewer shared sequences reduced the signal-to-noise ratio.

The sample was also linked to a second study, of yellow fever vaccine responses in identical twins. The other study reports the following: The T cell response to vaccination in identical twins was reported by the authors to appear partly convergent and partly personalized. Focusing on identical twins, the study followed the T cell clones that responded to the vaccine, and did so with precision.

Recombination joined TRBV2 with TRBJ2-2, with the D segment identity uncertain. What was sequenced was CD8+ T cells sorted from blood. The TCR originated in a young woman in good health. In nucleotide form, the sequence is TGTGCCACCGACTCTTCAGTCGCCGGGGAGCTGTTTTTT. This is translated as CATDSSVAGELFF.